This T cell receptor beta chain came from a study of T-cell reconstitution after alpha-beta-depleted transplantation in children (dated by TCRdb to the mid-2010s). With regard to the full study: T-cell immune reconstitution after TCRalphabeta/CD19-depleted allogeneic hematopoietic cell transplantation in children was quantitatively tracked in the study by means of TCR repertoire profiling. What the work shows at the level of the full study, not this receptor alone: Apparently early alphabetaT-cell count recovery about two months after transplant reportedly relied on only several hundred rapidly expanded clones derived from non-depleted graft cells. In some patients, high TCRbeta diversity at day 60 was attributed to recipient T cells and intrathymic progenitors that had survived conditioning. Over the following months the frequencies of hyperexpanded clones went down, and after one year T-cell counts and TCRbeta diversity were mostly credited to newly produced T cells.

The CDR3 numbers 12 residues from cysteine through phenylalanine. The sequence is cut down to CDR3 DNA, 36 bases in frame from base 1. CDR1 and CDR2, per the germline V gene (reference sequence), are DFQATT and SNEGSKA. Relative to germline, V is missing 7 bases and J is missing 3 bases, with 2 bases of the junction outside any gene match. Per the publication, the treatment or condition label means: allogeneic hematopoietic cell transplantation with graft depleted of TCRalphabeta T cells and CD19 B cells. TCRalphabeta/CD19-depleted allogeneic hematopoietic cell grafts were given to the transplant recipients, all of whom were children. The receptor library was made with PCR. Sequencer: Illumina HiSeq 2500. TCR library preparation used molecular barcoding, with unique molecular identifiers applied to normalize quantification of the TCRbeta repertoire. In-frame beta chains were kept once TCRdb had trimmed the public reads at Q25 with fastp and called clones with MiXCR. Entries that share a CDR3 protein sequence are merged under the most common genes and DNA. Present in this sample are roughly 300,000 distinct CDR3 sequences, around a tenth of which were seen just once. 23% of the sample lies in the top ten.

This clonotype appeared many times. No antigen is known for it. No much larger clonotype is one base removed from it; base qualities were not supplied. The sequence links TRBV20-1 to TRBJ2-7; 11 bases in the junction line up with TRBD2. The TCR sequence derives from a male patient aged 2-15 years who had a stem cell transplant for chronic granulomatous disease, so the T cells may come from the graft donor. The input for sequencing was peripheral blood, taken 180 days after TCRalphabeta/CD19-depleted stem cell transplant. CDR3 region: CSVTSGSYEQYF. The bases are TGCAGTGTAACTAGCGGGAGCTACGAGCAGTACTTC.